A selection of T cell receptor beta chains follows, all from one sample in a study of CD4 T cells in relation to SARS-CoV-2 and coronaviruses. TCRdb's copy holds only in-frame clones and misses some; the assay was immunoSEQ multiplex PCR. Seen here are 30,000 to 45,000 clones, 88% observed once, and the top ten hold about a tenth. Specimen: memory CD4+ T cells from PBMCs. The receptor set was obtained from an adult with COVID-19. The CDR3 runs from the conserved cysteine through the conserved F or W. D genes are given only for firm matches. A row's size may be missing; if present it is once, few, many or a size class.

>TRBV5-5|-|13|TRBJ1-5|-
TGTGCCAGCAGCACTGGAGGGATGGAGCCCCAGCATTTT
CASSTGGMEPQHF
>TRBV27|-|14|TRBJ1-1|-
TGTGCCAGCAGTTTAATTCAACGGGACACTGAAGCTTTCTTT
CASSLIQRDTEAFF
>TRBV5-6|-|16|TRBJ1-1|-
TGTGCCAGCAGCTTGGGCCTGGACCGGATCAACACTGAAGCTTTCTTT
CASSLGLDRINTEAFF
>TRBV4-2|-|15|TRBJ1-5|-
TGTGCCAGCAGCCAAGAAAAGGGCAGCAATCAGCCCCAGCATTTT
CASSQEKGSNQPQHF
>TRBV5-4|-|15|TRBJ2-3|-
TGTGCCAGCAGCTCCGAAGCCGCCTTGGCAGATACGCAGTATTTT
CASSSEAALADTQYF
>TRBV19|-|14|TRBJ1-1|-
TGTGCCAGTGAGAACAGGGCCCTGAACACTGAAGCTTTCTTT
CASENRALNTEAFF
>TRBV29-1|-|14|TRBJ1-1|TRBD1
TGCAGCGTTGTTCGACTACAGACAGGGTCTGAAGCTTTCTTT
CSVVRLQTGSEAFF
>TRBV4-2|-|15|TRBJ2-5|-
TGTGCCAGCAGCCAAGAGGGTGGATACCAAGAGACCCAGTACTTC
CASSQEGGYQETQYF
>TRBV5-1|once|16|TRBJ1-4|-
TGCGCCAGCAGCTTGGGACAGACTACAACTAATGAAAAACTGTTTTTT
CASSLGQTTTNEKLFF
>TRBV3-1/TRBV3-2|-|17|TRBJ2-7|-
TGTGCCAGCAGCCAAGACAATGGACTAGCCGGGACAGGGGAGCAGTACTTC
CASSQDNGLAGTGEQYF
>TRBV3-1/TRBV3-2|-|14|TRBJ1-1|-
TGTGCCAGCAGCCTGGGCCGGGAGAACACTGAAGCTTTCTTT
CASSLGRENTEAFF
>TRBV6-5|-|16|TRBJ1-2|-
TGTGCCAGCAGTTACTTAGGACAGAATCGCGTAGGTGGCTACACCTTC
CASSYLGQNRVGGYTF
>TRBV2|-|12|TRBJ2-7|TRBD1
TGTGCCAGCAGTGGGACAGGCGGAGAGCAGTACTTC
CASSGTGGEQYF
>TRBV7-9|-|14|TRBJ2-7|-
TGTGCCAGCAGTGTAAGCGTGACGTCCCACGAGCAGTACTTC
CASSVSVTSHEQYF
>TRBV4-3|-|16|TRBJ1-2|-
TGCGCCAGCAGCCAAGAATACGGATCCCTAAGGTATGGCTACACCTTC
CASSQEYGSLRYGYTF
>TRBV7-2|-|14|TRBJ2-5|TRBD1
TGTGCCAGCAGCTTCGGGACAGGGGGGGAGACCCAGTACTTC
CASSFGTGGETQYF
>TRBV5-6|-|14|TRBJ2-7|-
TGTGCCAGCAGCACTGGGACGCTCTCCTACGAGCAGTACTTC
CASSTGTLSYEQYF
>TRBV7-9|once|16|TRBJ2-1|TRBD2
TGTGCCAGCAGCCTCCTAGCGGGGGCGCTCGGCAATGAGCAGTTCTTC
CASSLLAGALGNEQFF
>TRBV28|-|14|TRBJ1-2|TRBD1
TGTGCCAGCAGAGGACAGGGCCGGAGCTATGGCTACACCTTC
CASRGQGRSYGYTF
>TRBV2|-|14|TRBJ1-2|-
TGTGCCAGCATTCCGAGAGACCGAGACTATGGCTACACCTTC
CASIPRDRDYGYTF
>TRBV7-2|-|13|TRBJ1-4|-
TGTGCCAGCAGCTTAGCGCGTCGGGGAAAACTGTTTTTT
CASSLARRGKLFF
>TRBV28|-|13|TRBJ1-3|-
TGTGCCAGCAAGGTGAGGTCTGGAAACACCATATATTTT
CASKVRSGNTIYF
>TRBV5-4|-|19|TRBJ2-2|TRBD2
TGTGCCAGCAGCAGACCAGGGTTAGCGGGGGGAAAGAACACCGGGGAGCTGTTTTTT
CASSRPGLAGGKNTGELFF
>TRBV19|-|14|TRBJ2-3|TRBD1
TGTGCCAGTAGTTTGGGACAGGCGCTAGATACGCAGTATTTT
CASSLGQALDTQYF
>TRBV4-2|-|15|TRBJ2-5|TRBD1
TGTGCCAGCAGCCATGTAACAGGGGATGGTGAGACCCAGTACTTC
CASSHVTGDGETQYF
>TRBV4-1|-|15|TRBJ2-6|-
TGCGCCAGCAGTTGGGCCTCGTCTGGGGCCAACGTCCTGACTTTC
CASSWASSGANVLTF
>TRBV11-2|-|13|TRBJ2-7|-
TGTGCCAGCAGCTTAATACGGTTCAGCGAGCAGTACTTC
CASSLIRFSEQYF
>TRBV10-3|-|13|TRBJ1-2|-
TGTGCCATCAGTGAGGGACAGAACTATGGCTACACCTTC
CAISEGQNYGYTF
>TRBV7-2|once|15|TRBJ2-5|-
TGTGCCAGCAGGGAATGGGCCTTGGGGGAAGAGACCCAGTACTTC
CASREWALGEETQYF
>TRBV5-1|-|14|TRBJ2-7|TRBD2
TGCGCCAGCAGCAATGGAGGACTAGGCTACGAGCAGTACTTC
CASSNGGLGYEQYF
>TRBV4-1|-|16|TRBJ1-2|-
TGCGCCAGCAGCCAATGGGCAGGGCGTGCTAACTATGGCTACACCTTC
CASSQWAGRANYGYTF
>TRBV6-1|-|14|TRBJ1-2|-
TGTGCCAGCAGTGACCTCGTGGGGGTGTCGGGCTACACCTTC
CASSDLVGVSGYTF
>TRBV6-4|-|13|TRBJ1-1|-
TGTGCCAGCAGTAAGGGGGGTGGCACTGAAGCTTTCTTT
CASSKGGGTEAFF
>TRBV27|-|14|TRBJ1-2|-
TGTGCCAGCAGTTCCGATACACGGTCCTATGGCTACACCTTC
CASSSDTRSYGYTF
>TRBV28|-|16|TRBJ1-5|-
TGTGCCAGCAGCCAAGACAGTATTGGGCGCAATCAGCCCCAGCATTTT
CASSQDSIGRNQPQHF
>TRBV6-2/TRBV6-3|-|12|TRBJ2-5|-
TGTGCCAGCAGTACAGGGTTGGAGACCCAGTACTTC
CASSTGLETQYF
>TRBV9|-|16|TRBJ2-6|-
TGTGCCGGCAGCGTAGTAGGAGGGACAGGGGCCAACGTCCTGACTTTC
CAGSVVGGTGANVLTF
>TRBV6-5|-|13|TRBJ1-1|TRBD1
TGTGCCAGCAGTTTATTACAGGGGTTTGAAGCTTTCTTT
CASSLLQGFEAFF
>TRBV2|-|13|TRBJ1-1|-
TGTGCCAGCAGTGCCGGGGTTCGGACTGAAGCTTTCTTT
CASSAGVRTEAFF
>TRBV19|-|14|TRBJ2-3|TRBD1
TGTGCCAGTAGGCCGGGACAGGGCCCAGATACGCAGTATTTT
CASRPGQGPDTQYF
>TRBV5-1|-|12|TRBJ2-3|-
TGCGCCAGCAGCTCCCTTACAGATACGCAGTATTTT
CASSSLTDTQYF
>TRBV30|-|15|TRBJ2-5|-
TGTGCCTGGAGTGGGGGGGCAAGGACTATAGAGACCCAGTACTTC
CAWSGGARTIETQYF
>TRBV6-5|-|13|TRBJ2-2|-
TGTGCCAGCAGTTACTCGATAGGGGGGGAGCTGTTTTTT
CASSYSIGGELFF
>TRBV7-9|-|15|TRBJ2-2|TRBD2
TGTGCCAGCAGCTCAAGGACGGGAGGGACCGGGGAGCTGTTTTTT
CASSSRTGGTGELFF
>TRBV5-5|-|13|TRBJ2-5|-
TGTGCCAGCAGCGATACAGGGCAAGAGACCCAGTACTTC
CASSDTGQETQYF
>TRBV18|-|13|TRBJ2-7|-
TGTGCCAGCTCACCAGGCAGCTTTGGCGAGCAGTACTTC
CASSPGSFGEQYF
>TRBV2|-|14|TRBJ1-5|TRBD1
TGTGCCAGCAGTGAATTGACAGGGGGCCCGCCCCAGCATTTT
CASSELTGGPPQHF
>TRBV5-6|-|13|TRBJ2-7|-
TGTGCCAGCAGCTTGGTTTCCGGAGAGGAGCAGTACTTC
CASSLVSGEEQYF
>TRBV12-5|-|15|TRBJ1-2|TRBD1
TGTGCTAGTGGTTTGGCCACAGGGGGAGAGTATGGCTACACCTTC
CASGLATGGEYGYTF
>TRBV11-3|-|13|TRBJ2-7|-
TGTGCCAGCAGAGAGACAAGAAATAACGAGCAGTACTTC
CASRETRNNEQYF
>TRBV2|-|12|TRBJ1-1|TRBD1
TGTGCCGACAGGGGCTTGAACACTGAAGCTTTCTTT
CADRGLNTEAFF
>TRBV9|-|14|TRBJ2-5|-
TGTGCCAGCAGCGTAGGTCAGGGGCAAGAGACCCAGTACTTC
CASSVGQGQETQYF
>TRBV12-3/TRBV12-4|-|12|TRBJ1-2|-
TGTGCCAGCAGTTTAGTGGGCTATGGCTACACCTTC
CASSLVGYGYTF
>TRBV27|-|15|TRBJ2-7|TRBD2
TGTGCCAGCGGGGAGACTAGCGGGGGCAGCTACGAGCAGTACTTC
CASGETSGGSYEQYF
>TRBV19|-|15|TRBJ1-3|-
TGTGCGAGTAGGTCCCAGGGGACCTCTGGAAACACCATATATTTT
CASRSQGTSGNTIYF
>TRBV6-5|-|14|TRBJ2-5|-
TGTGCCAGCAGTTCCACAGGGAATGGGGAGACCCAGTACTTC
CASSSTGNGETQYF
>TRBV7-6|once|15|TRBJ2-7|TRBD2
TGTGCCAGCAGCTTAGCTGGGACTAGCGTCCACGAGCAGTACTTC
CASSLAGTSVHEQYF
>TRBV20-1|-|11|TRBJ1-2|TRBD1
TGCAGTGCTTCAGGGGGGGATGGCTACACCTTC
CSASGGDGYTF
>TRBV4-2|-|17|TRBJ2-3|-
TGTGCCAGCAGCCAAGCTGTCGGCCCCGTTGGGGCAGATACGCAGTATTTT
CASSQAVGPVGADTQYF